The 19 T cell receptor beta chains given below trace back to one sample, sequenced in a study of T cell responses to AZD1222 COVID-19 vaccine. Data came from immunoSEQ multiplex PCR; TCRdb stores just in-frame clones and leaves some out. The table records some 130,000 clones, just under 95% of them present only once. The source material was peripheral blood, sampled 28 days after the second AZD1222 dose. Receptors were obtained from an adult who received the AZD1222 COVID-19 vaccine.

CDR3 amino acids: CAWRVGRGAEQYF. In DNA form, the CDR3 reads TGTGCCTGGAGAGTTGGCAGGGGCGCCGAGCAGTACTTC. This chain links TRBV30 with TRBJ2-7; tentative D call: TRBD1 (6 bases). V was clipped by 3 bases and J by 6 bases, with 15 bases between them. In germline, CDR1 is GTSNPN, CDR2 SVGIG (reference sequence). The CDR3 runs 13 residues. The full variable domain, its missing parts supplied by reference TRBV30 and TRBJ2-7, is SQTIHQWPATLVQPVGSPLSLECTVEGTSNPNLYWYRQAAGRGLQLLFYSVGIGQISSEVPQNLSASRPQDRQFILSSKKLLLSDSGFYLCAWRVGRGAEQYFGPGTRLTVT.

CDR3 DNA sequence: TGCGCCAGCAGCTTAATAGCGGGCCTCACAGATACGCAGTATTTT. Its protein product is CASSLIAGLTDTQYF. The chain recombines TRBV5-1 with TRBJ2-3; 7 nucleotides align to TRBD2. CDR1 is SGHRS and CDR2 is YFSETQ in the germline V gene. CDR3 size: 15 residues. J gave up 2 bases and V 2 bases, and 5 bases lay outside the gene matches.

This sequence joins TRBV7-9 and TRBJ2-1, with a possible D match to TRBD1 (6 bases). This CDR3 contains 17 residues. Germline lookup yields CDR1 SEHNR and CDR2 FQNEAQ (reference sequence). The V end was cut by 6 bases, the J end by 0 bases, with 18 bases between. CDR3: CASSLQTGRSSYNEQFF. The DNA of the CDR3 is TGTGCCAGCAGTCTACAGACAGGTAGGAGCTCCTACAATGAGCAGTTCTTC.

The chain is built from TRBV7-2 and TRBJ1-6; 8 bases match TRBD1. The CDR3 extends over 16 amino acids. Germline values: CDR1 SGHTA, CDR2 FQGNSA. The ends lost 1 base at V and 7 bases at J; junction bases unmatched: 6. The CDR3 DNA reads as TGTGCCAGCAGCTTAGTTAGGACAGGGTACAATTCACCCCTCCACTTT. It translates to CASSLVRTGYNSPLHF. Complete variable domain (other parts from reference TRBV7-2 and TRBJ1-6): GAGVSQSPSNKVTEKGKDVELRCDPISGHTALYWYRQSLGQGLEFLIYFQGNSAPDKSGLPSDRFSAERTGGSVSTLTIQRTQQEDSAVYLCASSLVRTGYNSPLHFGNGTRLTVT.

This clone was seen only once. The rearrangement links TRBV11-3 to TRBJ1-5, with TRBD1 as a possible D gene (6 bases). Germline assignment: CDR1 SGHNT and CDR2 YENEEA. This CDR3 has 13 residues. The V and J ends lost 2 bases and 11 bases respectively, with 13 bases between them. CDR3 amino acids: CASSLKQGMAQHF. Written as DNA, the CDR3 is TGTGCCAGCAGCTTAAAGCAGGGGATGGCCCAGCATTTT.

The chain employs TRBV4-1 and TRBJ2-7; 8 nucleotides match TRBD1. This CDR3 is built from 15 residues. From germline, CDR1 is MGHRA and CDR2 YSYEKL. V trimming: 4 bases; J trimming: 4 bases; junction bases outside the gene matches: 9. CDR3 bases: TGCGCCAGCAGCCCCACTGACAGGGGAATTTACGAGCAGTACTTC. Residues: CASSPTDRGIYEQYF.

This clone has a single count. The genes are TRBV4-3 and TRBJ2-2; tentatively, D is TRBD2 (6 bases). This CDR3 has 20 amino acids. V lost 0 bases, J lost 0 bases, and 20 bases lay in between. Germline values: CDR1 LGHNA, CDR2 YSLEER. DNA of the CDR3: TGCGCCAGCAGCCAAGAACCTTCTCTAGGAGGGTTTGCGAACACCGGGGAGCTGTTTTTT. Protein product: CASSQEPSLGGFANTGELFF.

The gene calls are TRBV18 and TRBJ2-7; 7 bases line up with TRBD1. V lost 2 bases to trimming and J lost 0 bases; unmatched junction nucleotides: 1. Germline-derived CDR1 and CDR2 are KGHSH and LQKENI. This CDR3 is built from 14 residues. The DNA of the CDR3 is TGTGCCAGCTCACCAACAGGGGCCTCCTACGAGCAGTACTTC. Encoded protein: CASSPTGASYEQYF. The whole variable domain, remainder taken from reference TRBV18 and TRBJ2-7, is NAGVMQNPRHLVRRRGQEARLRCSPMKGHSHVYWYRQLPEEGLKFMVYLQKENIIDESGMPKERFSAEFPKEGPSILRIQQVVRGDSAAYFCASSPTGASYEQYFGPGTRLTVT.

The chain joins TRBV5-8 to TRBJ2-5; TRBD1 matches 8 bases. This CDR3 has 15 amino acids. Germline V CDR1 and CDR2: SGHTS, YDEGEE. With V trimmed by 4 bases and J by 5 bases, 10 bases remained unmatched. CDR3 coding DNA: TGTGCCAGCAGCATAACCGGGACAGGAGATGAGACCCAGTACTTC. Translating it yields CASSITGTGDETQYF.

V usage is TRBV2 and J usage is TRBJ2-5; D is unclear. Germline V CDR1 and CDR2: SNHLY, FYNNEI. The germline V and J ends were trimmed by 7 bases and 1 base, with 13 bases remaining between them. The CDR3 spans 14 residues. CDR3 DNA: TGTGCCAGCAAAATTATCGGCTCCCAAGAGACCCAGTACTTC. Translation gives CASKIIGSQETQYF.

This chain connects TRBV6-2 or TRBV6-3 to TRBJ1-6; D is possibly TRBD1 (5 bases). V dropped 6 bases and J dropped 11 bases, with 20 bases sitting between them. The CDR3 spans 15 residues. Germline CDR1 MNHEY, CDR2 SVGEGT. For the CDR3, the DNA is TGTGCCAGCAGCCGCCCTTCTAGGGGCGATGCACCCCTCCACTTT. It is translated as CASSRPSRGDAPLHF.

The chain is built from TRBV19 and TRBJ1-1, with TRBD1 matching 10 bases. The CDR3 sequence is 14 residues long. The junction had 7 bases not matched to a gene; V was cut back by 4 bases and J by 8 bases. The germline V gene has CDR1 LNHDA and CDR2 SQIVND (reference sequence). The CDR3 nucleotides are TGTGCCAGTAGTAAACCCGGGACAGGGGCCGAAGCTTTCTTT. It is translated as CASSKPGTGAEAFF. Full variable domain (outside the CDR3, taken from reference TRBV19 and TRBJ1-1): DGGITQSPKYLFRKEGQNVTLSCEQNLNHDAMYWYRQDPGQGLRLIYYSQIVNDFQKGDIAEGYSVSREKKESFPLTVTSAQKNPTAFYLCASSKPGTGAEAFFGQGTRLTVV.

V usage is TRBV4-3 and J usage is TRBJ1-5, with D uncertain. CDR3 length: 15 amino acids. V lost 2 bases and J 3 bases, leaving 11 bases between the germline ends. The germline V gene encodes CDR1 LGHNA and CDR2 YSLEER. The CDR3 sequence: CASSQSPTVNQPQHF. CDR3 DNA: TGCGCCAGCAGCCAAAGCCCCACAGTCAATCAGCCCCAGCATTTT.

The CDR3 nucleotides are TGTGCCACAGCCGGGACAGGCTCGAACACCGGGGAGCTGTTTTTT. It codes for CATAGTGSNTGELFF. The chain recombines TRBV24-1 with TRBJ2-2; 8 bases map to TRBD1. The CDR3 covers 15 residues. V lost 10 bases and J lost 0; bases outside the gene matches: 6. Per germline, CDR1 KGHDR and CDR2 SFDVKD.

V usage is TRBV7-2 and J usage is TRBJ1-3; the D gene is possibly TRBD1 (5 bases). The V gene lost 2 bases and the J gene lost 3 bases, with 8 bases spanning the gap. CDR3 length equals 14 residues. The V gene's germline CDR1 is SGHTA and CDR2 FQGNSA. The CDR3 DNA is TGTGCCAGCAGCTTATCGGGGGGTGGAAACACCATATATTTT. It is translated as CASSLSGGGNTIYF.

The V gene is TRBV9, the J gene TRBJ2-5; possibly TRBD2 for D (6 bases). The germline V and J ends were trimmed by 3 bases and 5 bases, with 14 bases remaining between them. CDR3 length equals 14 residues. Germline CDR1 and CDR2: SGDLS and YYNGEE. As DNA, the CDR3 is TGTGCCAGCAGCGCGACCCATGCGGGGGAGACCCAGTACTTC. Translated, it gives CASSATHAGETQYF. Using reference TRBV9 and TRBJ2-5 for the parts outside the CDR3, the full variable domain is DSGVTQTPKHLITATGQRVTLRCSPRSGDLSVYWYQQSLDQGLQFLIQYYNGEERAKGNILERFSAQQFPDLHSELNLSSLELGDSALYFCASSATHAGETQYFGPGTRLLVL.

The V call is TRBV15, the J call TRBJ2-1, with 8 bases lining up with TRBD1. Germline trimming cut 1 base from V and 6 bases from J; bases unmatched to any gene: 5. Germline values: CDR1 LNHNV, CDR2 YYDKDF (reference sequence). CDR3 length equals 15 residues. CDR3 in amino acids: CATSRGQGAVNEQFF. The CDR3 nucleotides are TGTGCCACCAGCAGAGGGCAGGGGGCGGTCAATGAGCAGTTCTTC.

The chain recombines TRBV19 with TRBJ2-2, with 7 bases identical to TRBD1. Germline trimming cut 6 bases from V and 5 bases from J; bases unmatched to any gene: 9. Germline values: CDR1 LNHDA, CDR2 SQIVND (reference sequence). This CDR3 contains 15 residues. CDR3: CASSPGQLGTGELFF. DNA of the CDR3: TGTGCCAGTAGCCCGGGACAGCTCGGGACCGGGGAGCTGTTTTTT.

This rearrangement joins TRBV19 to TRBJ1-2; 8 bases fit TRBD1. The V and J ends lost 6 bases and 7 bases, in that order; junction bases with no gene match: 10. Germline V lookup: CDR1 LNHDA, CDR2 SQIVND (reference sequence). The CDR3 sequence is 14 residues long. The CDR3 loop is CASSPRGQGVGYTF. CDR3 bases: TGTGCCAGTAGCCCCCGAGGACAGGGTGTTGGCTACACCTTC.